This TCR beta chain derives from a study of shared clonotypes between healthy human individuals. TCRdb keeps only in-frame clones here, not all; method: immunoSEQ multiplex PCR. The sample carries 2 million to 2.5 million clones, around 93% recorded once. The sequencing input was naive CD4+ T cells from PBMCs. Specified subset: CD45RA+ positively selected. This sequence was found in a man between 18 and 29 years old in good health. Some clones in this sample may be carry-over from other donors' samples.

CDR3 sequence (DNA): TGTGCCAGCAGCGTAGAAGGGTTCCAAGAGACCCAGTACTTC. Protein sequence: CASSVEGFQETQYF. V and J are TRBV9 and TRBJ2-5; no firm D call. With 0 bases removed from V and 1 base from J, the gap between germline ends came to 7 bases. This CDR3 has 14 residues. Germline loops: CDR1 SGDLS, CDR2 YYNGEE.